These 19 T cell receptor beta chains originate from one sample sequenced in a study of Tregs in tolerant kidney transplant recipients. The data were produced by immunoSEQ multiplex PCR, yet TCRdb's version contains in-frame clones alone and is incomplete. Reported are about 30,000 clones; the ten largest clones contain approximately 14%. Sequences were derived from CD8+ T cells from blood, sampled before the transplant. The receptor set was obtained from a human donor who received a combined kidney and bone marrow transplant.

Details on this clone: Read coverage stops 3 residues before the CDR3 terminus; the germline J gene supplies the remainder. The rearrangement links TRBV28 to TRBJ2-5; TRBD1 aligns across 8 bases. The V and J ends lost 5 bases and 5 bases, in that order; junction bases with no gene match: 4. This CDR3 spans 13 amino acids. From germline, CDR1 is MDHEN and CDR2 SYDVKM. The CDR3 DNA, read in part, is TGTGCCAGCAGTCGGACAGGGCAGGAGACC. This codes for CASSRTGQET. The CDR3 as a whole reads CASSRTGQETQYF.

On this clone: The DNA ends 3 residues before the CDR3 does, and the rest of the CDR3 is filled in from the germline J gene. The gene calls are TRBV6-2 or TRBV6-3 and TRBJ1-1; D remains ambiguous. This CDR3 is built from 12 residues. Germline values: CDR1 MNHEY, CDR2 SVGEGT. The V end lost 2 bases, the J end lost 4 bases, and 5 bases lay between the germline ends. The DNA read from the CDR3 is TGTGCCAGCAGTTACGCGGGCACTGAA. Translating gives CASSYAGTE. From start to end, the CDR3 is CASSYAGTEAFF.

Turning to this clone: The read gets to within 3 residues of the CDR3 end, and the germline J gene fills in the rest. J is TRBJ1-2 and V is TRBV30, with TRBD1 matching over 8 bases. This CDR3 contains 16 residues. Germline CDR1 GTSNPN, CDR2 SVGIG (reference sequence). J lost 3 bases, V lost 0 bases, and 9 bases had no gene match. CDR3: CAWSVARGQGHYGYTF. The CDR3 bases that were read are TGTGCCTGGAGTGTGGCGCGCGGACAGGGACACTATGGC.

The covered CDR3 bases are TGTGCCAGCAGCTTGGGCGGAGCCTACAATGAG. Its translation is CASSLGGAYNE. The full CDR3 sequence reads CASSLGGAYNEQFF. The V and J genes are TRBV5-5 and TRBJ2-1; D is unresolved. Read sequence stops 3 residues before the CDR3 end, and the germline J gene provides the missing end. Germline-derived CDR1 and CDR2 are SGHKS and YYEKEE (reference sequence). Deletions cut 0 bases from V and 2 bases from J, with 6 bases between. The CDR3 contains 14 residues.

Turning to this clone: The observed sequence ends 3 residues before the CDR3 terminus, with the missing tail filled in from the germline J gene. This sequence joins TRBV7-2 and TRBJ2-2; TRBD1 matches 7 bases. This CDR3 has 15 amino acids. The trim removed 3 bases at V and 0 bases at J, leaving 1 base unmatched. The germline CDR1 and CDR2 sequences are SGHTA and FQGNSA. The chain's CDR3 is CASSFTGANTGELFF. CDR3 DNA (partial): TGTGCCAGCAGCTTTACAGGGGCGAACACCGGGGAG.

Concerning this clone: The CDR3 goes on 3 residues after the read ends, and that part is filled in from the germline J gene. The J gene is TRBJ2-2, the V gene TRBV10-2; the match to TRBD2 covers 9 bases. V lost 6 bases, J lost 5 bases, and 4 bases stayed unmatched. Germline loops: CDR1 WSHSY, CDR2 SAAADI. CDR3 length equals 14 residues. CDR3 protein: CASSTSGRTGELFF. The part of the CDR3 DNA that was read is TGCGCCAGCAGCACTAGCGGGCGGACCGGGGAG.

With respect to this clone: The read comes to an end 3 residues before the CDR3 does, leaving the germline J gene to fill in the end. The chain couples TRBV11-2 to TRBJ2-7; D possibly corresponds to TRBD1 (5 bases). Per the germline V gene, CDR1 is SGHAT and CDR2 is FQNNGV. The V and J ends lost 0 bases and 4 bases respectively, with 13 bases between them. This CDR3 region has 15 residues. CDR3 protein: CASSLEEGVLYEQYF. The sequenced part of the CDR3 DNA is TGTGCCAGCAGCTTAGAGGAAGGGGTTTTGTACGAG.

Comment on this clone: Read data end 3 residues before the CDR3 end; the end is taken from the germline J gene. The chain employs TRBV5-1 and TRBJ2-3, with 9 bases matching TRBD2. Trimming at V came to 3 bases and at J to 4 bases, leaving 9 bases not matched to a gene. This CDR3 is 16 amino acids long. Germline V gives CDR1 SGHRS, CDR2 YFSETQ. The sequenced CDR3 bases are TGCGCCAGCAGCTGGGCAGCGGGAGGCGGTGCAGATACG. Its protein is CASSWAAGGGADT. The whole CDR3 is CASSWAAGGGADTQYF. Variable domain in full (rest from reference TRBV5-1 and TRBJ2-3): KAGVTQTPRYLIKTRGQQVTLSCSPISGHRSVSWYQQTPGQGLQFLFEYFSETQRNKGNFPGRFSGRQFSNSRSEMNVSTLELGDSALYLCASSWAAGGGADTQYFGPGTRLTVL.

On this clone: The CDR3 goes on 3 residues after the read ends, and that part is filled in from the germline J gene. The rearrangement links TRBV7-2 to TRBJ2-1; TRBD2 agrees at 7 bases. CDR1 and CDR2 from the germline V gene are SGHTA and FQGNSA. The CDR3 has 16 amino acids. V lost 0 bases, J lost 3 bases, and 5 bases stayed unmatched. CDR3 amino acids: CASSLAPRTSYNEQFF. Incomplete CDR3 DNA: TGTGCCAGCAGCTTAGCTCCGAGGACTAGCTACAATGAG.

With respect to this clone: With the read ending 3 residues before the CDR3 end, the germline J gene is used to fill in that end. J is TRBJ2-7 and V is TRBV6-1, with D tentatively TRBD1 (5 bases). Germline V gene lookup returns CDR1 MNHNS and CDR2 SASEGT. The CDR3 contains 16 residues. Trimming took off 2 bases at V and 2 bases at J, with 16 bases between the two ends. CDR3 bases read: TGTGCCAGCAGTGAAACAGAGGACATCGGAACCTACGAG. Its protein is CASSETEDIGTYE. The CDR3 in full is CASSETEDIGTYEQYF.

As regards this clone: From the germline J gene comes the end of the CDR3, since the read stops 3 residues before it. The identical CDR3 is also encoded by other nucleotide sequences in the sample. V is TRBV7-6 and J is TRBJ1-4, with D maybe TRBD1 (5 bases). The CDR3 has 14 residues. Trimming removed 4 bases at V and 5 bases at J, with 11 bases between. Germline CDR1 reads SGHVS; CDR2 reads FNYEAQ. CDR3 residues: CASSSTDSNEKLFF. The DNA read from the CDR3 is TGTGCCAGCAGCTCGACAGATTCCAATGAAAAA.

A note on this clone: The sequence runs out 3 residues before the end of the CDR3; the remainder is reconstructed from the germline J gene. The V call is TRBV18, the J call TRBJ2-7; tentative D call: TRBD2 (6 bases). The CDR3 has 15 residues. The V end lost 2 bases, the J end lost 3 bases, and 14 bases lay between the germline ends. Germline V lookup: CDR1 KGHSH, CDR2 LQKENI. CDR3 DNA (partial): TGTGCCAGCTCACCAATGGCTAGCGAGGACTACGAG. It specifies CASSPMASEDYE. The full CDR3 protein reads CASSPMASEDYEQYF.

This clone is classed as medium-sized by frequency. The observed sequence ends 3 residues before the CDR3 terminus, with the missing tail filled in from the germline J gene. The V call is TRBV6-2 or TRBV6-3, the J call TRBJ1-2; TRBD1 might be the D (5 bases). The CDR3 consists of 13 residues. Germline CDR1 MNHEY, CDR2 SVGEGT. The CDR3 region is CPTYRQLIYGYTF. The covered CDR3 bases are TGTCCCACTTATAGACAGCTGATCTATGGC.

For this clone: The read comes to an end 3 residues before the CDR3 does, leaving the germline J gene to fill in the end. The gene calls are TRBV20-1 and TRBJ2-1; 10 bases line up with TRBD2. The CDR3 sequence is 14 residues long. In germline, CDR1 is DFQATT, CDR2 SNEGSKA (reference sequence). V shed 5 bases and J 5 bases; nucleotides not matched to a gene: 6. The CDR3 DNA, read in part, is TGCAGTGCTGGGGGACTAGCGTTACACAATGAG. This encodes CSAGGLALHNE. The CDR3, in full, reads CSAGGLALHNEQFF.

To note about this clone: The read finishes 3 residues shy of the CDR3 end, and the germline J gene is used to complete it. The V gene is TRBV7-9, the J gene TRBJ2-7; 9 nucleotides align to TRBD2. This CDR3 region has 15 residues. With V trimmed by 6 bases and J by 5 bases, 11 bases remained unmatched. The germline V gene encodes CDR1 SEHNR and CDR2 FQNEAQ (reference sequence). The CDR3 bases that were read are TGTGCCAGCAGACGTCCGGCGGGAGGGAGCGACGAG. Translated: CASRRPAGGSDE. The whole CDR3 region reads CASRRPAGGSDEQYF.

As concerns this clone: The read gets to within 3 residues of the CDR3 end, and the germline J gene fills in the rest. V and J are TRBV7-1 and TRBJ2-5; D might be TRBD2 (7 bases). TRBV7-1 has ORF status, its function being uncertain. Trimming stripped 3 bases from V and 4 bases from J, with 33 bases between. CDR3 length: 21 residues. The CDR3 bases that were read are TGTGCCAGCAGCTCCACCAAGCTAGGGTCCACTCAAGGGGGAGGGAGAGAGACC. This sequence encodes CASSSTKLGSTQGGGRET. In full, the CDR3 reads CASSSTKLGSTQGGGRETQYF.

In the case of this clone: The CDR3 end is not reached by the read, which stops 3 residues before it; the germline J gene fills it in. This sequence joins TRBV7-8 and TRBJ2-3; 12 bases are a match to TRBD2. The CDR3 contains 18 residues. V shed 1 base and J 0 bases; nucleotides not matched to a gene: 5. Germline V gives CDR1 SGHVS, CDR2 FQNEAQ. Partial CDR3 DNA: TGTGCCAGCAGCTTAGTGCTAGCGGGAGGGCCTAGCACAGATACG. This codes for CASSLVLAGGPSTDT. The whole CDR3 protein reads CASSLVLAGGPSTDTQYF.

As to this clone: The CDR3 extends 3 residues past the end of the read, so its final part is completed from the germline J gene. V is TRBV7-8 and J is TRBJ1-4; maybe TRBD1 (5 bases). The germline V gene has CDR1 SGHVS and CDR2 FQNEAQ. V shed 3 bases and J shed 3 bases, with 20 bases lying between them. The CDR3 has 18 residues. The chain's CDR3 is CASSFHYRGEEANEKLFF. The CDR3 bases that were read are TGTGCCAGCAGCTTTCACTACAGAGGGGAGGAGGCTAATGAAAAA.

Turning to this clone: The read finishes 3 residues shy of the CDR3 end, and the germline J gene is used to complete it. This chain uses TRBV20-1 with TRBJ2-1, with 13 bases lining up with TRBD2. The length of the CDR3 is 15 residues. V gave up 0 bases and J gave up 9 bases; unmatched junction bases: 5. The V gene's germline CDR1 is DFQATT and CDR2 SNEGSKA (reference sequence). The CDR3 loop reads CSARDPGLAGTEQFF. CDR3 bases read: TGCAGTGCTAGAGATCCGGGACTAGCGGGAACTGAG.